These 7 T cell receptor beta chains were sequenced from one sample in a study of blood T cell repertoires in COVID-19. Data came from immunoSEQ multiplex PCR; TCRdb stores just in-frame clones and leaves some out. The sample lists about 210,000 clones, around 83% occurring once. Sequencing was done on a sample of peripheral blood. Receptors were obtained from a man in his fifties or sixties with active or convalescent COVID-19.

V gene TRBV6-2 or TRBV6-3 combines with J gene TRBJ1-3; no reliable D call. Trimming removed 5 bases from V and 3 bases from J, with 8 bases in between. The germline gives CDR1 MNHEY, CDR2 SVGEGT. This CDR3 is built from 13 residues. For the CDR3, the DNA is TGTGCCAGCAGTCCGTCAGATGGAAACACCATATATTTT. It translates to CASSPSDGNTIYF.

This clone was observed once. V is TRBV9 and J is TRBJ2-1; tentative D call: TRBD2 (6 bases). Germline V gene sequence: CDR1 SGDLS, CDR2 YYNGEE. This CDR3 contains 15 residues. V was cut by 0 bases and J by 5 bases, with 12 bases left in between. The CDR3 DNA follows: TGTGCCAGCAGCGTAGAGTCTAGCGTAAACAATGAGCAGTTCTTC. Translating it yields CASSVESSVNNEQFF. The variable domain in full, with the rest retrieved from reference TRBV9 and TRBJ2-1, is DSGVTQTPKHLITATGQRVTLRCSPRSGDLSVYWYQQSLDQGLQFLIQYYNGEERAKGNILERFSAQQFPDLHSELNLSSLELGDSALYFCASSVESSVNNEQFFGPGTRLTVL.

CDR3 protein: CASSIKTTEAFF. The CDR3 region has the DNA TGTGCCAGCAGTATAAAGACTACTGAAGCTTTCTTT. J is TRBJ1-1 and V is TRBV5-4; D is undetermined. CDR3 length: 12 amino acids. CDR1 SGHNT and CDR2 YYREEE come from the germline V gene (reference sequence). V lost 5 bases and J 5 bases, leaving 10 bases between the germline ends.

The chain couples TRBV9 to TRBJ1-6, with unresolved D. Trimming shortened V by 0 bases and J by 7 bases, and 8 bases separated the two germline ends. The length of the CDR3 is 14 residues. Germline V lookup: CDR1 SGDLS, CDR2 YYNGEE. CDR3 sequence (DNA): TGTGCCAGCAGCGTAGCGGCGGCAAATTCACCCCTCCACTTT. Residues: CASSVAAANSPLHF. Together with reference TRBV9 and TRBJ1-6, the CDR3 gives the full variable domain: DSGVTQTPKHLITATGQRVTLRCSPRSGDLSVYWYQQSLDQGLQFLIQYYNGEERAKGNILERFSAQQFPDLHSELNLSSLELGDSALYFCASSVAAANSPLHFGNGTRLTVT.

V and J are TRBV11-2 and TRBJ1-2; 10 bases match TRBD1. V lost 5 bases and J lost 2; bases outside the gene matches: 11. Germline V gives CDR1 SGHAT, CDR2 FQNNGV. The CDR3 consists of 17 residues. CDR3 sequence reads: CASSLRTGGIANYGYTF. CDR3 DNA: TGTGCCAGCAGCCTGCGGACAGGGGGGATTGCCAACTATGGCTACACCTTC.

This clone was detected only a few times. The rearrangement links TRBV28 to TRBJ2-1, with TRBD2 matching 9 bases. Germline CDR1 reads MDHEN; CDR2 reads SYDVKM. The junction had 6 bases not matched to a gene; V was cut back by 6 bases and J by 0 bases. This CDR3 spans 16 amino acids. CDR3 in DNA: TGTGCCAGCAGAGCTAGCGGGGAGAGCTCCTACAATGAGCAGTTCTTC. It encodes CASRASGESSYNEQFF.

This clone appeared once. This chain uses TRBV27 with TRBJ1-2; D is perhaps TRBD1 (5 bases). V was clipped by 4 bases and J by 1 base, with 7 bases between them. The germline V gene encodes CDR1 MNHEY and CDR2 SMNVEV (reference sequence). CDR3 length: 13 amino acids. CDR3 loop: CASSSGINYGYTF. The CDR3 DNA follows: TGTGCCAGCAGTTCAGGGATTAACTATGGCTACACCTTC.